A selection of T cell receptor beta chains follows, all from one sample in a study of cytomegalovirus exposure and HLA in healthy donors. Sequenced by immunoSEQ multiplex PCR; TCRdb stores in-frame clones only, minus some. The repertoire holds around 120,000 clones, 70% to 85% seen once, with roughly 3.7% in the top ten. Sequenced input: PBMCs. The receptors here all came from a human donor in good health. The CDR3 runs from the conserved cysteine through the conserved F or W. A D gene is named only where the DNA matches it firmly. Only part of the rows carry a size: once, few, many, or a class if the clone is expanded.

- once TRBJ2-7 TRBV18 TGTGCCAGCTCACCAACCTCGACAGAGACGGCTAACGAGCAGTACTTC CASSPTSTETANEQYF
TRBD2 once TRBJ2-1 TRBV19 TGTGCCAGTAGTTCGGACCTAGCGGGAGGTCCCTACAATGAGCAGTTCTTC CASSSDLAGGPYNEQFF
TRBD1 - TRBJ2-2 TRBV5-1 TGCGCCAGCGGCAGGGGGAGCTTGGCCGGGGAGCTGTTTTTT CASGRGSLAGELFF
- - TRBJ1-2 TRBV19 TGTGCCAGTAGGGACGGACAAAGACTCTATGGCTACACCTTC CASRDGQRLYGYTF
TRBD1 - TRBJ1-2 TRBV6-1 TGTGCCAGCAGTGAAGCGCGAGGGGGCGGCTACACCTTC CASSEARGGGYTF
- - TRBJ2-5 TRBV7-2 TGTGCCAGCAGCTTGAACAGGGCCGTAGGAGAGACCCAGTACTTC CASSLNRAVGETQYF
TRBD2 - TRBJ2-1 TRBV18 TGTGCCAGCTCACCGGGACTAGCGGCGTACAATGAGCAGTTCTTC CASSPGLAAYNEQFF
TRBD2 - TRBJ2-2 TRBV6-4 TGTGCCAGCAGTGAAGCGGGAGAGACCGGGGAGCTGTTTTTT CASSEAGETGELFF
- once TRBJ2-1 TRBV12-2 TGTGCAAGTCGCCCTTGGAGCGGGAGCAGTGACAATGAGCAGTTCTTC CASRPWSGSSDNEQFF
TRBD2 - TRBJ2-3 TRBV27 TGTGCCAGTGGTTCCAAAAGCGGGACTAGCACAGATACGCAGTATTTT CASGSKSGTSTDTQYF
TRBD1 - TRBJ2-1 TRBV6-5 TGTGCCAGCAGTTTACTGAGTATATACGGGACAGGTGAGCAGTTCTTC CASSLLSIYGTGEQFF
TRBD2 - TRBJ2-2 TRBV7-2 TGTGCCAGCAGCTTAGGGGCTAGCGGGAGGACCGGGGAGCTGTTTTTT CASSLGASGRTGELFF
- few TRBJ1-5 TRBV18 TGTGCCAGCTCACCGGACAGCGGCAATCAGCCCCAGCATTTT CASSPDSGNQPQHF
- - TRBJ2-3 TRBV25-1 TGTGCCAGCAGTGAATTTCGTGGCGGTGAAGATACGCAGTATTTT CASSEFRGGEDTQYF
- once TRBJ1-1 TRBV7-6 TGTGCCAGCAGCTTAGGACAGGTATTTTCCATGAACACTGAAGCTTTCTTT CASSLGQVFSMNTEAFF
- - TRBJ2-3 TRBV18 TGTGCCAGCTCACCCCAGGGAAGACCTAGCACAGATACGCAGTATTTT CASSPQGRPSTDTQYF
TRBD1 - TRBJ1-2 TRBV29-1 TGCAGCGCCGGGCAGGGGGACTATGGCTACACCTTC CSAGQGDYGYTF
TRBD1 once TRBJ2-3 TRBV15 TGTGCCACCAGCGAAGGACAGGTGATCTACACAGATACGCAGTATTTT CATSEGQVIYTDTQYF
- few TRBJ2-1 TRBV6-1 TGTGCCAGCAGTGATATGCAGGGTGGGTTCTTC CASSDMQGGFF
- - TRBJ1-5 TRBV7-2 TGTGCCAGCAGCCCCCTGGGAGTTTCAAGACAGCCCCAGCATTTT CASSPLGVSRQPQHF
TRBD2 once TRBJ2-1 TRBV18 TGTGCCAGCTCACCGCTCGCGGGAGAGTCCTACAATGAGCAGTTCTTC CASSPLAGESYNEQFF
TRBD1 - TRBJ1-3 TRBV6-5 TGTGCCAGCAGTCGACAGGGGACTCCTGGAAACACCATATATTTT CASSRQGTPGNTIYF